Listed below are T cell receptor beta chains from one sample, sequenced in a study of T-cell reconstitution after alpha-beta-depleted transplantation in children. In TCRdb, the PCR reads were re-called with MiXCR into one record per CDR3 protein. The data show some 400,000 distinct CDR3 sequences, with roughly 20% seen just once and around 3.9% held by the top ten. Specimen: PBMCs from the stem cell graft donor, collected from the stem cell graft. The source of these receptors is a human donor who donated a stem cell graft to a child with acute myeloid leukemia. CDR3s include the opening cysteine and the closing phenylalanine or tryptophan. The D gene is left open where the match is weak. Some rows mark clone size as missing; the rest say once, few, many or name a class of expanded clone.

d_call | clone_size | j_call | v_call | cdr3_nt | cdr3_aa
. | once | TRBJ1-6 | TRBV20-1 | TGCAGTGCTAGGACATCAGGGCTTGAAAGGTCACCCCTCCACTTT | CSARTSGLERSPLHF
. | . | TRBJ2-7 | TRBV25-1 | TGTGCCAGCAGTGGAATTGGTGAGCAGTACTTC | CASSGIGEQYF
TRBD1 | . | TRBJ2-7 | TRBV29-1 | TGCAGCGTTGAGACAGGGTTCAGCTCCTACGAGCAGTACTTC | CSVETGFSSYEQYF
. | few | TRBJ1-1 | TRBV28 | TGTGCCTTGAGGGCGGGGGGCACTGAAGCTTTCTTT | CALRAGGTEAFF
TRBD1 | . | TRBJ2-1 | TRBV5-6 | TGTGCCAGCAGCCTGACAGGGTTTGATGAGCAGTTCTTC | CASSLTGFDEQFF
. | few | TRBJ2-5 | TRBV20-1 | TGCAGTGCTAGTTGGTCTACGGGAGAAGAGACCCAGTACTTC | CSASWSTGEETQYF
TRBD1 | few | TRBJ1-2 | TRBV20-1 | TGCAGTGCTACGCCCGGGACAGTATTCTATGGCTACACCTTC | CSATPGTVFYGYTF
TRBD2 | few | TRBJ2-3 | TRBV27 | TGTGCCAGCAGACAACTAGCGGGATGGGATACGCAGTATTTT | CASRQLAGWDTQYF
TRBD2 | . | TRBJ2-1 | TRBV5-1 | TGCGCCAGCAGCCCTCGGACTAGCGGGAGGGACTCCAGGCCCTACAATGAGCAGTTCTTC | CASSPRTSGRDSRPYNEQFF
. | . | TRBJ2-7 | TRBV12-3/TRBV12-4 | TGTGCCAGCAGTTCGTGGGACCAAGGGGGGCAGTACTTC | CASSSWDQGGQYF
TRBD1 | many | TRBJ2-7 | TRBV5-8 | TGTGCCAGCAGCTTCGGGACAGGGGTCTACGAGCAGTACTTC | CASSFGTGVYEQYF
. | few | TRBJ2-3 | TRBV5-6 | TGTGCCAGCCCAGCTTTCATGAGGGGCCCAGATACGCAGTATTTT | CASPAFMRGPDTQYF
. | many | TRBJ2-2 | TRBV20-1 | TGCAGTGCTCCATGGGTAGGGGAGCTGTTTTTT | CSAPWVGELFF
. | few | TRBJ2-7 | TRBV21-1 | TGTGCCAGCAACACACCGGGACGGGGCTCCTACGAGCAGTACTTC | CASNTPGRGSYEQYF
. | . | TRBJ2-3 | TRBV5-1 | TGCGCCAGCAGCTTGAGGTTAGCGGAGACCACAGATACGCAGTATTTT | CASSLRLAETTDTQYF
TRBD2 | . | TRBJ2-5 | TRBV20-1 | TGCAGTGCATATAGCGGGAGGGCCGGGAATCAAGAGACCCAGTACTTC | CSAYSGRAGNQETQYF
TRBD1 | few | TRBJ1-5 | TRBV12-3/TRBV12-4 | TGTGCCAGCAGTTTTGGCAGGGGGATGGATCAGCCCCAGCATTTT | CASSFGRGMDQPQHF
. | . | TRBJ1-1 | TRBV5-1 | TGCGCCAGCAGCTCCTCACTTACAGGAGCCGAAGCTTTCTTT | CASSSSLTGAEAFF
TRBD1 | few | TRBJ1-2 | TRBV7-2 | TGTGCCAGCAGCTTACAGACAGGGTTGGACTATGGCTACACCTTC | CASSLQTGLDYGYTF
. | many | TRBJ2-1 | TRBV12-3/TRBV12-4 | TGTGCCAGCCGCAGGAATGATAATGAGCAGTTCTTC | CASRRNDNEQFF
. | many | TRBJ1-2 | TRBV11-2 | TGTGCCAGCAGCTTCATACAAGGACCGCCTAACTATGGCTACACCTTC | CASSFIQGPPNYGYTF
. | . | TRBJ2-1 | TRBV6-5 | TGTGCCAGCAGTTACTCTTCCTCAAGGACGAACAATGAGCAGTTCTTC | CASSYSSSRTNNEQFF
. | few | TRBJ2-2 | TRBV12-3/TRBV12-4 | TGTGCCTCCTCCTTGGGAGATCCCGGGGAGCTGTTTTTT | CASSLGDPGELFF
. | few | TRBJ2-5 | TRBV4-3 | TGCGCCAGCAGCCCACACAGCGTCGAGACCCAGTACTTC | CASSPHSVETQYF
. | . | TRBJ1-5 | TRBV21-1 | TGTGCCAGCAGCAAAGTCGGGACAGTAGATAGCAATCAGCCCCAGCATTTT | CASSKVGTVDSNQPQHF
TRBD2 | few | TRBJ2-3 | TRBV12-3/TRBV12-4 | TGTGCCAGCAGTCCCCTAGCGGAAAGCACAGATACGCAGTATTTT | CASSPLAESTDTQYF
TRBD1 | . | TRBJ1-2 | TRBV7-2 | TGTGCCAGCAGCTGGCGTGGAACAGGGGGGTTGCGCTACACCTTC | CASSWRGTGGLRYTF
TRBD2 | many | TRBJ2-3 | TRBV20-1 | TGCAGTGCTAGTAGCGGGAATGGAGATACGCAGTATTTT | CSASSGNGDTQYF
TRBD2 | many | TRBJ2-5 | TRBV20-1 | TGCAGTGCTAGAGATCAGCGGGGGATACAAGAGACCCAGTACTTC | CSARDQRGIQETQYF
. | . | TRBJ2-3 | TRBV10-2 | TGCGCCAGTGGCATAAGGGGGAACACAGATACGCAGTATTTT | CASGIRGNTDTQYF
. | few | TRBJ1-2 | TRBV15 | TGTGCCACCAGCAGAGAAACAGGGAATGGCTACACCTTC | CATSRETGNGYTF
. | many | TRBJ2-7 | TRBV29-1 | TGCAGCGTTTATTCCTACGAGTACGAGCAGTACTTC | CSVYSYEYEQYF
TRBD2 | . | TRBJ2-3 | TRBV15 | TGTGCCACCAGCACTGGACTGACTAGCGGGAGCACGGCAGATACGCAGTATTTT | CATSTGLTSGSTADTQYF
TRBD1 | few | TRBJ2-1 | TRBV10-2 | TGCGCCAGCAGGACCGGGACAGGGGTACTGATTAGTCGTAATGAGCAGTTCTTC | CASRTGTGVLISRNEQFF
. | few | TRBJ2-7 | TRBV28 | TGTGCCAGCAGCAAACCCGATGGGAGGTACGAGCAGTACTTC | CASSKPDGRYEQYF
. | . | TRBJ2-3 | TRBV20-1 | TGCAGTGCCCACGGGACTAGCACAGATACGCAGTATTTT | CSAHGTSTDTQYF